Below are 8 T cell receptor beta chains sequenced from a single sample in a study of breast tumors, draining lymph nodes, adjacent tissues. TCRdb reprocessed the multiplex PCR reads via MiXCR and lists one record per CDR3 protein. This sample has about 66,000 distinct CDR3 sequences, with 40% to 45% found just once. Sequenced: breast tumor tissue. Source of these receptors: a female donor with breast cancer. Some clones in this sample may be carry-over from other donors' samples.

This CDR3 is CASSLRQRGSNGYTF. CDR3 sequence (DNA): TGTGCCAGCAGCTTACGGCAGCGAGGAAGTAATGGCTACACCTTC. The chain combines TRBV7-8 with TRBJ1-2; D not certain. This CDR3 has 15 amino acids. V was trimmed by 2 bases and J by 6 bases, leaving 16 bases between them. The germline gives CDR1 SGHVS, CDR2 FQNEAQ.

The sample holds many counts of this clonotype. The chain recombines TRBV25-1 with TRBJ1-3; 10 bases line up with TRBD1. Germline-derived CDR1 and CDR2 are MGHDK and SYGVNS. J was trimmed by 8 bases and V by 5 bases; bases with no gene match: 9. The CDR3 spans 15 residues. This chain's CDR3 is CASSNPGQGSHTIYF. In DNA form, the CDR3 reads TGTGCCAGCAGTAACCCGGGACAGGGGTCACACACCATATATTTT.

This clonotype was seen repeatedly, ten times or more. The genes are TRBV19 and TRBJ2-1; TRBD2 matches at 8 bases. The V gene's germline CDR1 is LNHDA and CDR2 SQIVND (reference sequence). Trimming cost V 3 bases and J 10 bases; bases outside gene matches: 8. The CDR3 sequence is 14 residues long. In nucleotides, the CDR3 is TGTGCCAGTAGTATCCCTCGGACTAGCTACGAGCAGTTCTTC. It encodes CASSIPRTSYEQFF.

This clonotype was detected ten times or more. This sequence joins TRBV10-3 and TRBJ2-7, with 11 bases lining up with TRBD2. This CDR3 has 15 residues. From germline, CDR1 is ENHRY and CDR2 SYGVKD. Trimming cost V 5 bases and J 7 bases; bases outside gene matches: 10. In DNA, the CDR3 is TGTGCCATCAGTTCGGGACTAGCGGCGGTTGGAGAGCAGTACTTC. Translation: CAISSGLAAVGEQYF.

At least ten counts were recorded for this clonotype. The CDR3 DNA is TGCAGTGCTAGAGATTGGGCAGACACGGGGAGAAAACTGTTTTTT. Amino acid sequence: CSARDWADTGRKLFF. This chain uses TRBV20-1 with TRBJ1-4; D remains unclear. Trimming removed 0 bases from V and 10 bases from J, with 18 bases in between. This CDR3 comprises 15 residues. Germline CDR1 and CDR2: DFQATT and SNEGSKA (reference sequence).

There are many counts of this clonotype. The rearrangement joins TRBV4-1 to TRBJ2-7, with D perhaps being TRBD1 or TRBD2 (6 bases each). Germline V gives CDR1 MGHRA, CDR2 YSYEKL. The germline V and J ends were trimmed by 1 base and 2 bases, with 12 bases remaining between them. The CDR3 is 15 residues long. In DNA form, the CDR3 reads TGCGCCAGCAGCCAAGGAAGGGGGGCGACCTACGAGCAGTACTTC. It specifies CASSQGRGATYEQYF.

The count of this clonotype is one. An end of the junction differs from the germline gene, which may be a read error. J is TRBJ2-1 and V is TRBV24-1, with D perhaps given as TRBD1 or TRBD2 (5 bases each). Germline V gene sequence: CDR1 KGHDR, CDR2 SFDVKD. The CDR3 runs to 18 residues. In DNA, the CDR3 is TGTGCCACCAGTGACCCCGGGGCATACACAAGCTCCTGCAATGAGCAGTTCTTC. This gives the protein CATSDPGAYTSSCNEQFF.

This clonotype was seen many times. The chain carries TRBV5-5 and TRBJ1-4; 10 bases map to TRBD1. V was pared by 6 bases and J by 5 bases, with 13 bases of the junction left unmatched. The CDR3 is 17 amino acids. Looked up from germline, CDR1 is SGHKS and CDR2 is YYEKEE (reference sequence). CDR3 amino acids: CASNPGQGFVPNEKLFF. The CDR3 region has the DNA TGTGCCAGCAACCCGGGACAGGGGTTTGTCCCGAATGAAAAACTGTTTTTT.